The 29 T cell receptor beta chains below all came from one sample that was sequenced in a study of metastatic and nonmetastatic thyroid tumors. No treatment of any kind had been given to any patient before thyroid surgery. With MiXCR, TCRdb called clones anew from the PCR reads. The top ten hold approximately 17% of the sample, which has 4,900 or so clones, roughly 28% seen once. Sequencing was done on a sample of adjacent normal tissue. Receptors originate from a female donor with papillary thyroid cancer or a benign thyroid nodule (not recorded which). Some clones in this sample may be carry-over from other donors' samples.

The J gene is TRBJ2-2, the V gene TRBV7-2; a possible D gene is TRBD1 (6 bases). The CDR3 spans 12 residues. Germline V gene lookup returns CDR1 SGHTA and CDR2 FQGNSA. Trimming left V 5 bases short and J 6 bases short, with 7 bases between. The CDR3 sequence is CASSQGSGELFF. The CDR3 coding sequence is TGTGCCAGCAGCCAGGGGTCCGGGGAGCTGTTTTTT.

The chain combines TRBV6-1 with TRBJ2-2; 8 positions match TRBD1. CDR3 length: 15 amino acids. From germline, CDR1 is MNHNS and CDR2 SASEGT. Trimming cost V 6 bases and J 0 bases; bases outside gene matches: 3. CDR3 sequence (DNA): TGTGCCAGCAGGGAACAGGGGGCGAACACCGGGGAGCTGTTTTTT. This gives the protein CASREQGANTGELFF.

The chain uses TRBV7-8 and TRBJ2-7; 8 bases align to TRBD2. With 3 bases clipped from V and 4 bases from J, the junction kept 5 bases outside the gene matches. The CDR3 is 14 residues long. Germline V gives CDR1 SGHVS, CDR2 FQNEAQ. CDR3 residues: CASSFGGAMYEQYF. CDR3 in DNA: TGTGCCAGCAGCTTCGGGGGGGCCATGTACGAGCAGTACTTC.

In its sample, this clone is medium-sized. The V gene is TRBV5-1, the J gene TRBJ2-1, with D uncertain. This CDR3 spans 13 amino acids. With 0 bases removed from V and 5 bases from J, the gap between germline ends came to 6 bases. Looked up from germline, CDR1 is SGHRS and CDR2 is YFSETQ. The chain's CDR3 is CASSLEVNNEQFF. The CDR3 DNA reads as TGCGCCAGCAGCTTGGAAGTCAACAATGAGCAGTTCTTC. Supplemented by reference TRBV5-1 and TRBJ2-1, the full variable domain reads KAGVTQTPRYLIKTRGQQVTLSCSPISGHRSVSWYQQTPGQGLQFLFEYFSETQRNKGNFPGRFSGRQFSNSRSEMNVSTLELGDSALYLCASSLEVNNEQFFGPGTRLTVL.

This clone is medium-sized (0.01 to 0.1%) within its sample. J is TRBJ2-3 and V is TRBV6-1; D is possibly TRBD1 (6 bases). Trimming left V 3 bases short and J 0 bases short, with 16 bases between. This CDR3 region has 17 residues. Germline CDR1 and CDR2: MNHNS and SASEGT. The CDR3 bases are TGTGCCAGCAGTGATGGGGCAGGGGTCCTTAGCACAGATACGCAGTATTTT. Protein sequence: CASSDGAGVLSTDTQYF.

This chain connects TRBV20-1 to TRBJ1-5; 7 positions agree with TRBD1. The CDR3 totals 15 residues. Germline V gene data show CDR1 as DFQATT and CDR2 as SNEGSKA (reference sequence). The trim removed 6 bases at V and 3 bases at J, leaving 11 bases unmatched. The CDR3 bases are TGCAGTGCCGTACAGGGGTCGGTTTTCAATCAGCCCCAGCATTTT. Its protein is CSAVQGSVFNQPQHF.

The chain links TRBV20-1 to TRBJ2-7, with D tentatively TRBD1 (5 bases). The CDR3 is made up of 13 amino acids. Looked up from germline, CDR1 is DFQATT and CDR2 is SNEGSKA (reference sequence). As DNA, the CDR3 is TGCAGAGCTTGCGATTGGGGCAGCTACGAGCAGTACTTC. The encoded protein is CRACDWGSYEQYF.

The chain has TRBV2 and TRBJ1-1; D not certain. The germline gives CDR1 SNHLY, CDR2 FYNNEI. Trimming removed 6 bases from V and 1 base from J, with 9 bases in between. The CDR3 spans 13 residues. The CDR3 loop reads CASRSVWNTEAFF. CDR3 DNA: TGTGCCAGCAGATCAGTTTGGAACACTGAAGCTTTCTTT.

The chain joins TRBV20-1 to TRBJ2-1, with D unclear. Germline V CDR1 and CDR2: DFQATT, SNEGSKA (reference sequence). CDR3 size: 11 residues. The V and J ends lost 7 bases and 7 bases respectively, with 11 bases between them. The CDR3 protein is CSVQGGNEQFF. Written as DNA, the CDR3 is TGCAGTGTACAAGGTGGAAATGAGCAGTTCTTC.

The rearrangement joins TRBV2 to TRBJ1-1; a possible D gene is TRBD1 (5 bases). The CDR3 extends over 15 amino acids. Trimming left V 0 bases short and J 1 base short, with 9 bases between. Germline lookup yields CDR1 SNHLY and CDR2 FYNNEI. This chain's CDR3 is CASSEAGVENTEAFF. The CDR3 region has the DNA TGTGCCAGCAGTGAAGCAGGGGTTGAGAACACTGAAGCTTTCTTT. The complete variable domain, with remaining parts taken from reference TRBV2 and TRBJ1-1, reads EPEVTQTPSHQVTQMGQEVILRCVPISNHLYFYWYRQILGQKVEFLVSFYNNEISEKSEIFDDQFSVERPDGSNFTLKIRSTKLEDSAMYFCASSEAGVENTEAFFGQGTRLTVV.

The rearrangement joins TRBV7-6 to TRBJ1-1, with D unclear. V was trimmed by 1 base and J by 1 base, leaving 7 bases between them. Germline CDR1 and CDR2: SGHVS and FNYEAQ. This CDR3 has 14 amino acids. The CDR3 bases are TGTGCCAGCAGCTTAGGTGGAGGGAACACTGAAGCTTTCTTT. This codes for CASSLGGGNTEAFF.

The genes are TRBV6-1 and TRBJ2-7, with 7 bases matching TRBD2. Trimming cost V 6 bases and J 7 bases; bases outside gene matches: 15. Germline CDR1 and CDR2: MNHNS and SASEGT. This CDR3 has 15 residues. For the CDR3, the DNA is TGTGCCAGCAGCCTCGCGGGACTAACGGCCGGGGAGCAGTACTTC. Encoded protein: CASSLAGLTAGEQYF.

The sample holds a few counts of this clone. The chain employs TRBV5-1 and TRBJ2-1; TRBD2 matches 8 bases. The CDR3 is made up of 16 amino acids. With V trimmed by 4 bases and J by 7 bases, 13 bases remained unmatched. Germline V CDR1 and CDR2: SGHRS, YFSETQ. The CDR3 DNA follows: TGCGCCAGCAGCCCATCGGGACTAGGTTTGGGTAATGAGCAGTTCTTC. It specifies CASSPSGLGLGNEQFF. The variable domain in full, completed from reference TRBV5-1 and TRBJ2-1, reads KAGVTQTPRYLIKTRGQQVTLSCSPISGHRSVSWYQQTPGQGLQFLFEYFSETQRNKGNFPGRFSGRQFSNSRSEMNVSTLELGDSALYLCASSPSGLGLGNEQFFGPGTRLTVL.

This clone is deemed medium-sized. The chain uses TRBV6-1 and TRBJ2-2, with D possibly being TRBD2 (7 bases). Germline CDR1 reads MNHNS; CDR2 reads SASEGT. There are 16 residues in the CDR3. V shed 7 bases and J shed 1 base, with 16 bases lying between them. CDR3 in DNA: TGTGCCAGCACTGGGAGGGGGGTTGGGAACACCGGGGAGCTGTTTTTT. This sequence encodes CASTGRGVGNTGELFF.

This clone was observed a handful of times. The genes are TRBV11-2 and TRBJ2-7, with 11 bases lining up with TRBD2. The CDR3 is 14 amino acids. J gave up 3 bases and V 5 bases, and 3 bases lay outside the gene matches. CDR1 SGHAT and CDR2 FQNNGV come from the germline V gene. CDR3 amino acids: CASSPGTSGYEQYF. The CDR3 DNA sequence: TGTGCCAGCAGCCCCGGGACTAGCGGCTACGAGCAGTACTTC.

This clone was observed a few times. The V gene is TRBV19, the J gene TRBJ1-2, with D uncertain. The CDR3 runs to 12 residues. Trimming removed 6 bases at V and 8 bases at J, with 13 bases between. Germline loops: CDR1 LNHDA, CDR2 SQIVND (reference sequence). CDR3 DNA sequence: TGTGCCAGTAGATTGACAAATCGAGGCTACACCTTC. Translation gives CASRLTNRGYTF.

This clone is categorized as medium-sized. Other DNA sequences of this sample code for an identical CDR3. The V call is TRBV7-9, the J call TRBJ1-1; D remains ambiguous. Trimming cost V 1 base and J 1 base, with 4 bases left between them. CDR1 SEHNR and CDR2 FQNEAQ come from the germline V gene (reference sequence). The CDR3 contains 13 residues. The CDR3 region has the DNA TGTGCCAGCAGCTTAGGGTCGAACACTGAAGCTTTCTTT. Translation gives CASSLGSNTEAFF.

This chain's CDR3 is CASSWITGTGNEQFF. In DNA, the CDR3 is TGTGCCAGCAGTTGGATTACCGGGACTGGTAATGAGCAGTTCTTC. The chain joins TRBV6-1 to TRBJ2-1, with TRBD2 as a possible D gene (6 bases). Trimming took off 5 bases at V and 7 bases at J, with 18 bases between the two ends. The V gene's germline CDR1 is MNHNS and CDR2 SASEGT. This CDR3 has 15 residues.

The chain combines TRBV2 with TRBJ2-1, with TRBD1 identical over 8 bases. Unmatched junction bases numbered 6, after V lost 6 bases and J lost 2 bases. Germline-derived CDR1 and CDR2 are SNHLY and FYNNEI. The CDR3 runs 15 residues. CDR3 in amino acids: CASSLTGEAYNEQFF. In nucleotides, the CDR3 is TGTGCCAGCAGCCTGACAGGGGAGGCCTACAATGAGCAGTTCTTC. The whole variable domain, remainder taken from reference TRBV2 and TRBJ2-1, is EPEVTQTPSHQVTQMGQEVILRCVPISNHLYFYWYRQILGQKVEFLVSFYNNEISEKSEIFDDQFSVERPDGSNFTLKIRSTKLEDSAMYFCASSLTGEAYNEQFFGPGTRLTVL.

This sequence joins TRBV12-3 or TRBV12-4 and TRBJ1-3; D gene unclear. The CDR3 spans 15 residues. V dropped 2 bases and J dropped 0 bases, with 8 bases sitting between them. CDR3 region: CASSLISVSGNTIYF. The CDR3 region has the DNA TGTGCCAGCAGTTTAATTTCTGTCTCTGGAAACACCATATATTTT.

This clone was detected ten times or more. This chain links TRBV20-1 with TRBJ2-5, with D uncertain. Between the trimmed V and J ends, which lost 6 bases and 1 base, there was a span of 18 bases. Germline V gene data show CDR1 as DFQATT and CDR2 as SNEGSKA (reference sequence). The CDR3 length is 15 residues. CDR3 DNA sequence: TGCAGTGCCCCCCGACTCAAGAGGCCCCAAGAGACCCAGTACTTC. It encodes CSAPRLKRPQETQYF.

This clone was picked up a small number of times. This sequence joins TRBV20-1 and TRBJ2-7, with 13 bases aligning to TRBD2. V lost 8 bases to trimming and J lost 5 bases; unmatched junction nucleotides: 6. The V gene's germline CDR1 is DFQATT and CDR2 SNEGSKA (reference sequence). The CDR3 is 13 amino acids. The chain's CDR3 is CSSGLAGIDEQYF. The CDR3 nucleotides read TGCAGTTCGGGACTAGCGGGGATAGACGAGCAGTACTTC.

The chain has TRBV20-1 and TRBJ2-1; 12 bases are a match to TRBD2. Germline V gene lookup returns CDR1 DFQATT and CDR2 SNEGSKA (reference sequence). The CDR3 length is 15 residues. Trimming removed 5 bases from V and 7 bases from J; junction bases left unmatched: 9. CDR3 DNA sequence: TGCAGTGCTCCTTCGACTAGCGGGAGTTTAAATGAGCAGTTCTTC. The encoded protein is CSAPSTSGSLNEQFF.

The chain combines TRBV6-1 with TRBJ2-7, with D unresolved. CDR3 length: 13 residues. Germline CDR1 reads MNHNS; CDR2 reads SASEGT. The V end lost 5 bases, the J end lost 3 bases, and 11 bases lay between the germline ends. CDR3 protein: CASSSGPNYEQYF. CDR3 in DNA: TGTGCCAGCAGTTCCGGGCCCAACTACGAGCAGTACTTC.

Relative to its sample, this clone is large. The J gene is TRBJ2-7, the V gene TRBV10-1, with 7 bases identical to TRBD1. This CDR3 is 14 amino acids long. CDR1 WNHNN and CDR2 SYGVQD come from the germline V gene (reference sequence). V was clipped by 6 bases and J by 4 bases; unmatched bases: 9. CDR3 loop: CASRDTGTAYEQYF. The CDR3 DNA is TGCGCCAGCAGAGATACCGGGACAGCATACGAGCAGTACTTC.

The CDR3 loop is CASESGTSGLDEQFF. CDR3 coding DNA: TGTGCCAGCGAGTCCGGGACTAGCGGATTAGATGAGCAGTTCTTC. The V gene is TRBV2, the J gene TRBJ2-1, with 11 bases matching TRBD2. There are 15 residues in the CDR3. With V trimmed by 8 bases and J by 8 bases, 11 bases remained unmatched. Germline CDR1 SNHLY, CDR2 FYNNEI.

Concerning this clone itself: At one boundary the junction diverges from the germline segment, which might be a read error. The chain links TRBV28 to TRBJ2-7, with 9 nucleotides matching TRBD2. Germline values: CDR1 MDHEN, CDR2 SYDVKM. CDR3 size: 16 residues. In DNA, the CDR3 is TGTGCCAGCGTGCCACCGGGACTAGCAGCCGGCTACGAGGAGTACTTC. This sequence encodes CASVPPGLAAGYEEYF.

The J gene is TRBJ1-4, the V gene TRBV27; 8 nucleotides line up with TRBD1. CDR3 size: 15 residues. Germline assignment: CDR1 MNHEY and CDR2 SMNVEV (reference sequence). After removal of 3 bases from V and 7 bases from J, the junction contained 7 bases not matched to a gene. CDR3 sequence: CASSLGQGASEKLFF. The CDR3 nucleotides read TGTGCCAGCAGTTTGGGCCAGGGGGCGAGTGAAAAACTGTTTTTT. The full variable domain, its missing parts supplied by reference TRBV27 and TRBJ1-4, is EAQVTQNPRYLITVTGKKLTVTCSQNMNHEYMSWYRQDPGLGLRQIYYSMNVEVTDKGDVPEGYKVSRKEKRNFPLILESPSPNQTSLYFCASSLGQGASEKLFFGSGTQLSVL.

Concerning this clone itself: The CDR3 end shows no conserved phenylalanine or tryptophan, and so a read error is likely. No DNA is shown, since the ends of the CDR3 on it are uncertain; the CDR3 is the one TCRdb lists. This chain joins TRBV12-3 or TRBV12-4 and TRBJ1-5. With termini counted, the CDR3 has 15 amino acids. CDR3 loop: CARSNLDPPNHPHHL.